This TCR beta chain emerged from a study of blood T cell repertoires in COVID-19. Study details: Both acute and convalescent COVID-19 samples were obtained from the United States, Italy and Spain. Nucleic acid was either cDNA or gDNA, and it came from T cells, B-cell-depleted T cells, or PBMCs.

Per the original data handling: Reference gene primers were amplified, and this amplification served to estimate nucleated cell counts. Here immunoSEQ multiplex PCR was the method, and the copy in TCRdb shows in-frame clones only, minus some. Clone size and the V and J calls come from that table; the DNA yielded D and trimming. This table has 50,000 to 75,000 clones, more than 60% appearing once. There are 14 residues in the CDR3. Germline V CDR1 and CDR2: MGHRA, YSYEKL. The V and J ends lost 4 bases and 2 bases, in that order; junction bases with no gene match: 5. The gene calls are TRBV4-1 and TRBJ2-7; TRBD1 matches at 7 bases. Sequenced input: peripheral blood. This clonotype was obtained from an elderly woman with active or convalescent COVID-19. CDR3 in DNA: TGCGCCAGCAGCCCGGGACAGAGACCCTACGAGCAGTACTTC. It translates to CASSPGQRPYEQYF.